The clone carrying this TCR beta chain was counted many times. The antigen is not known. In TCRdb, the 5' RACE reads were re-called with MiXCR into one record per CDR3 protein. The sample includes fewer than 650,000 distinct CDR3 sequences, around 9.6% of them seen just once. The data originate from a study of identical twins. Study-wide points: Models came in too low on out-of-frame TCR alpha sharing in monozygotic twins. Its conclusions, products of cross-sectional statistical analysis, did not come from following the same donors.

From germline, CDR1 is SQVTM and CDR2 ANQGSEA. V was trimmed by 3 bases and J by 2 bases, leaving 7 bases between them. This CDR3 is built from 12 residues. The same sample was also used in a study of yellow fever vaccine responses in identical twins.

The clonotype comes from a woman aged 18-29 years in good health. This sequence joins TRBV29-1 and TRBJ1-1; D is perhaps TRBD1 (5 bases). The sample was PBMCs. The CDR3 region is CSVDRDNTEAFF. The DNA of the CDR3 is TGCAGCGTTGACAGGGACAACACTGAAGCTTTCTTT.